The entry that follows covers one T cell receptor beta chain sequence. Its antigen specificity is not known. Per-base qualities were not stored, and no clone one base away is much larger. For this chain, trimming is 5 bases at the V end and 8 bases at the J end, and the number of junction bases without a gene match is 5. Via the germline V gene (reference sequence), CDR1 is SEHNR and CDR2 FQNEAQ. Inclusive of the bounding cysteine and phenylalanine, the CDR3 is 15 residues long. The DNA shown is the 45-base CDR3, in frame from base 1. Collaborating institutions collected whole blood in K2EDTA tubes following their own protocols. For TCRbeta analysis, collaborator samples were shipped as frozen whole blood, as isolated PBMCs, or as DNA extracted from either sample type. This sample is part of a study of blood T cell repertoires in COVID-19 (dated by TCRdb to about 2020). Regarding the study in general: Collaborator samples came from the United States, Italy and Spain and covered acute and convalescent phases of COVID-19. The repertoires were released in a freely available public database intended as a resource for research on the immune response to SARS-CoV-2. The material from the prospective study consisted of cDNA or gDNA derived from T cells, B-cell-depleted T cells, or PBMCs. Deeply sampled blood TCRbeta repertoires from subjects exposed to, actively infected with, or recovered from COVID-19 were included in the dataset. The samples were drawn from two sources: the first 160 participants of the ongoing ImmuneRACE study, and 1,200 or so subjects contributed by 6 global collaborators. Where HLA class I and class II types were available, the types were taken from metadata supplied by the sample provider, not from assay-based typing. A de-identified subject ID, COVID-19 status, age in years and sex were almost always included in the sample metadata.

The immunoSEQ Assay, a bias-controlled multiplex PCR, was used to amplify TCRbeta CDR3 regions from genomic DNA. For the original study's pipeline: The number of nucleated cells in each sample was estimated from the amplification of reference gene primers within the assay. To quantify the absolute abundance of each unique TCRbeta CDR3 rearrangement, sequence reads were collapsed and filtered. For each sample, productive Simpson clonality was calculated as the square root of Simpson's diversity index across productive rearrangements. Sourced from immuneACCESS, this table was stored by TCRdb with only in-frame sequences that have V and J called. A share of the clones is absent; for the studies checked, an unresolved V gene accounts for under half, and the remainder has no known explanation. V and J calls and clone size come straight from that table; D and trimming were deduced from the DNA. The sample table contains tens of thousands of clones; only one count was recorded for more than 80% of them. The top ten hold roughly 6% of the sample.

Broad study findings and their caveats: The quantity of clinical and demographic metadata differed by source and by participant and was supplied without curation.

The specimen sequenced was peripheral blood. This chain is built from TRBV7-9 and TRBJ2-1; 14 junctional bases match TRBD2. The receptor's source is a human donor in a cohort sampled during active COVID-19. The CDR3 has the sequence CASSPPGLAGDEQFF. Read as DNA, the sequence is TGTGCCAGCAGCCCCCCGGGACTAGCGGGAGATGAGCAGTTCTTC.